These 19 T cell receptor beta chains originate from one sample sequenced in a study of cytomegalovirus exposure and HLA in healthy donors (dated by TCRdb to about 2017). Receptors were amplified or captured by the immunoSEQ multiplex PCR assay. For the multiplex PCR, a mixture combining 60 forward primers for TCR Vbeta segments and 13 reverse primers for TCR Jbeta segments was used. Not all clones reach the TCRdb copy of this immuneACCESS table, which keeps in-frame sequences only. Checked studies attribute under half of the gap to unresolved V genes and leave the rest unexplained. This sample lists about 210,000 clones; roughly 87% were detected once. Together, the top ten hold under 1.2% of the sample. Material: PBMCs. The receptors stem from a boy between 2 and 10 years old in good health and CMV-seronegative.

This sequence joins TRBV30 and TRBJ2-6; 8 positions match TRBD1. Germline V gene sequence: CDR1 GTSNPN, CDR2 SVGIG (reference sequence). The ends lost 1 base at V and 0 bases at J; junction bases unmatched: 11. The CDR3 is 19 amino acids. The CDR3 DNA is TGTGCCTGGAGTGCCCGAGGACAGGGAAGGATCTCTGGGGCCAACGTCCTGACTTTC. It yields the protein CAWSARGQGRISGANVLTF. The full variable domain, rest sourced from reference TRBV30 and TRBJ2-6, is SQTIHQWPATLVQPVGSPLSLECTVEGTSNPNLYWYRQAAGRGLQLLFYSVGIGQISSEVPQNLSASRPQDRQFILSSKKLLLSDSGFYLCAWSARGQGRISGANVLTFGAGSRLTVL.

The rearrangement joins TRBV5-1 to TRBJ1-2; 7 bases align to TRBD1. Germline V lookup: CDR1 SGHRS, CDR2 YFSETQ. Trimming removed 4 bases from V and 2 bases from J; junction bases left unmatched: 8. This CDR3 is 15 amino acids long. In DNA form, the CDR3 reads TGCGCCAGCAGCGCCACCGGGACAGCGAACTATGGCTACACCTTC. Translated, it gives CASSATGTANYGYTF.

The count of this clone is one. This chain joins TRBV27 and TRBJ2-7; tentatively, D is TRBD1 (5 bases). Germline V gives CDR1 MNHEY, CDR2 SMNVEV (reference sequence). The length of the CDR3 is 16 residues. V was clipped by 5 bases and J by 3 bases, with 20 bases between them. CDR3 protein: CASSKLQAPEHYEQYF. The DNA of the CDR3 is TGTGCCAGCAGTAAATTACAGGCACCCGAACACTACGAGCAGTACTTC.

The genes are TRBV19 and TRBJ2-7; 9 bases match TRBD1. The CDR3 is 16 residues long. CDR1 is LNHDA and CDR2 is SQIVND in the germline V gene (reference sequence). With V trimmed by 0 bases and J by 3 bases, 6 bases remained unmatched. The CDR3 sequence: CASSIDGQGPYYEQYF. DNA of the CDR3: TGTGCCAGTAGTATAGATGGACAGGGGCCATACTACGAGCAGTACTTC.

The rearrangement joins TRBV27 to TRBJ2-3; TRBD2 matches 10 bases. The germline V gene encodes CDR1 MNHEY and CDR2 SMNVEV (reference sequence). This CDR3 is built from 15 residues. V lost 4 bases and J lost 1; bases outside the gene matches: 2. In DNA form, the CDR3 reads TGTGCCAGCAGTTGGACTAGCGGACGCACAGATACGCAGTATTTT. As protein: CASSWTSGRTDTQYF.

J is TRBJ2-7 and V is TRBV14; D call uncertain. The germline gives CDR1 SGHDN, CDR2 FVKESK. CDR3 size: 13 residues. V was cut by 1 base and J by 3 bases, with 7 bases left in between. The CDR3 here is CASSQGRGYEQYF. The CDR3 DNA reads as TGTGCCAGCAGCCAAGGAAGAGGCTACGAGCAGTACTTC.

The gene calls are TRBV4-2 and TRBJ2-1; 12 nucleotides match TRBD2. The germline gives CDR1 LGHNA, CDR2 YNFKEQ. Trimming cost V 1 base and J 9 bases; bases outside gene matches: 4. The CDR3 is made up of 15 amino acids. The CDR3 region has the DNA TGTGCCAGCAGCCAAGCTAGCGGGGGGGGTCGTGAGCAGTTCTTC. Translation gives CASSQASGGGREQFF.

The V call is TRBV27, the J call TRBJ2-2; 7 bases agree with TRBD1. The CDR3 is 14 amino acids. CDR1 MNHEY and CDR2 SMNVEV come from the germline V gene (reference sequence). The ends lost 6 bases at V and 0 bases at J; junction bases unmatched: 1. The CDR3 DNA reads TGTGCCAGCAGGGACAGGACGAACACCGGGGAGCTGTTTTTT. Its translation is CASRDRTNTGELFF.

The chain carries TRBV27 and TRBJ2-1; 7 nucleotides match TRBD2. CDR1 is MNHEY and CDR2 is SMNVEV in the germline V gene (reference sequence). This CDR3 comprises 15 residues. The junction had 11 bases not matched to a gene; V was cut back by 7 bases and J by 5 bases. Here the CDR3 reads CASTTRASGDNEQFF. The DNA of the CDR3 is TGTGCCAGCACTACACGGGCAAGCGGGGACAATGAGCAGTTCTTC.

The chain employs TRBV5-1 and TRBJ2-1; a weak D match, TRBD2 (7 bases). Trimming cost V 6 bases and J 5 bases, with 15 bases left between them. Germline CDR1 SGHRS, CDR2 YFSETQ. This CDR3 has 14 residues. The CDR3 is CASTPGGRDNEQFF. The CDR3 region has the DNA TGCGCCAGCACCCCGGGGGGCCGCGACAATGAGCAGTTCTTC.

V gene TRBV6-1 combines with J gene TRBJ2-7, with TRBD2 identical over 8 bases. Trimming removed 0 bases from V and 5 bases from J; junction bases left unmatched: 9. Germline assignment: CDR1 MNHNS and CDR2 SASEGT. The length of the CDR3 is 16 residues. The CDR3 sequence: CASSEARAGGGNEQYF. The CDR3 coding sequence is TGTGCCAGCAGTGAAGCGAGGGCGGGAGGAGGCAACGAGCAGTACTTC.

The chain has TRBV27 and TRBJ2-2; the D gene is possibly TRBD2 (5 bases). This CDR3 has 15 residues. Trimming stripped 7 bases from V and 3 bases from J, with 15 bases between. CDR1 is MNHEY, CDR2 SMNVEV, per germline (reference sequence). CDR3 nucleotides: TGTGCCAGCACCGAGTCTGGAGGCTACACCGGGGAGCTGTTTTTT. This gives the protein CASTESGGYTGELFF.

CDR3 sequence: CASSISGKTNEKLFF. CDR3 sequence (DNA): TGTGCCAGCAGCATATCAGGGAAAACTAATGAAAAACTGTTTTTT. The gene calls are TRBV9 and TRBJ1-4, with D perhaps matching TRBD1 (5 bases). Trimming cost V 4 bases and J 1 base, with 11 bases left between them. Germline loops: CDR1 SGDLS, CDR2 YYNGEE. The CDR3 runs 15 residues.

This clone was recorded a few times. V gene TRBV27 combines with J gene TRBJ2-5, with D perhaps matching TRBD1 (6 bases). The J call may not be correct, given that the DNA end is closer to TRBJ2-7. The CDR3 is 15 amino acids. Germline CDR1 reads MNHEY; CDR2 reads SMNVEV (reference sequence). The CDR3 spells CASSLGAMPTYEQYF. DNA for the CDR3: TGTGCCAGCAGTTTGGGGGCGATGCCCACCTACGAGCAGTACTTC.

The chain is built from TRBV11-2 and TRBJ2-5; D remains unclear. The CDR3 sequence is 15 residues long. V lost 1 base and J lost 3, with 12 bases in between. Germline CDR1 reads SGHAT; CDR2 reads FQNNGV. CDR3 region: CASSLGVVEEETQYF. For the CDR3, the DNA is TGTGCCAGCAGCTTAGGGGTGGTCGAGGAAGAGACCCAGTACTTC.

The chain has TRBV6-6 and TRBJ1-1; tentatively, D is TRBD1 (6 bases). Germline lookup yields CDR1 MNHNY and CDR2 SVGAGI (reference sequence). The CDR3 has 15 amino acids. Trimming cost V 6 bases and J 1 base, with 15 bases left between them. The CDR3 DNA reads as TGTGCCAGCAGGACGATCCGGGACAAGAACACTGAAGCTTTCTTT. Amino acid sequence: CASRTIRDKNTEAFF.

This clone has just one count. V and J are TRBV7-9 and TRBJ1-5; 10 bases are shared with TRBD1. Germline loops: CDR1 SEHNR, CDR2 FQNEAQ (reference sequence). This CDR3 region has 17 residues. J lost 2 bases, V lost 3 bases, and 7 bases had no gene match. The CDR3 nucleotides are TGTGCCAGCAGCTTTGGGACAGGGGTTAGAGGCAATCAGCCCCAGCATTTT. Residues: CASSFGTGVRGNQPQHF.

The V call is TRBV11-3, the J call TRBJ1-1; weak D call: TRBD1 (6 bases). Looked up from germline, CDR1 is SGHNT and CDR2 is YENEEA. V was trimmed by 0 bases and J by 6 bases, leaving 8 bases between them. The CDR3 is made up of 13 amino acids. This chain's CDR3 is CASSLEQGAEAFF. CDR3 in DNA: TGTGCCAGCAGCTTAGAACAGGGCGCTGAAGCTTTCTTT.

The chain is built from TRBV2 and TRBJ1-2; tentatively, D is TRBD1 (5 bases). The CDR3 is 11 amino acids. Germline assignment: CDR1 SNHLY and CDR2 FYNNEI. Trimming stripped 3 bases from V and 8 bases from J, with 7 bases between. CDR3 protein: CASSDGGGYTF. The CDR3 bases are TGTGCCAGCAGTGATGGGGGGGGCTACACCTTC.